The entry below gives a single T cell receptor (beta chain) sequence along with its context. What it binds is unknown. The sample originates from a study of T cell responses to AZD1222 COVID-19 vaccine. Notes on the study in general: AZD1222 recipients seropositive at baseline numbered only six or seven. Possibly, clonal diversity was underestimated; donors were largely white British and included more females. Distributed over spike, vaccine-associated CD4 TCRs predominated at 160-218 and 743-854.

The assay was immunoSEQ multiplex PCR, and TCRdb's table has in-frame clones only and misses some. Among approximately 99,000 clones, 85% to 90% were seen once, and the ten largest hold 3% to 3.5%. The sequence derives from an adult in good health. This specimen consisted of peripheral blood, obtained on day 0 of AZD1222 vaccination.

CDR3: CASSPAGTGYYGYTF. The CDR3 DNA reads TGCGCCAGCAGCCCCGCCGGGACAGGATACTATGGCTACACCTTC. V and J are TRBV5-1 and TRBJ1-2; TRBD1 matches 8 bases. This CDR3 has 15 residues. Germline assignment: CDR1 SGHRS and CDR2 YFSETQ. Trimming took 4 bases from V and 3 from J; bases not matched to a gene: 8. The whole variable domain, filled in from reference TRBV5-1 and TRBJ1-2, reads KAGVTQTPRYLIKTRGQQVTLSCSPISGHRSVSWYQQTPGQGLQFLFEYFSETQRNKGNFPGRFSGRQFSNSRSEMNVSTLELGDSALYLCASSPAGTGYYGYTFGSGTRLTVV.